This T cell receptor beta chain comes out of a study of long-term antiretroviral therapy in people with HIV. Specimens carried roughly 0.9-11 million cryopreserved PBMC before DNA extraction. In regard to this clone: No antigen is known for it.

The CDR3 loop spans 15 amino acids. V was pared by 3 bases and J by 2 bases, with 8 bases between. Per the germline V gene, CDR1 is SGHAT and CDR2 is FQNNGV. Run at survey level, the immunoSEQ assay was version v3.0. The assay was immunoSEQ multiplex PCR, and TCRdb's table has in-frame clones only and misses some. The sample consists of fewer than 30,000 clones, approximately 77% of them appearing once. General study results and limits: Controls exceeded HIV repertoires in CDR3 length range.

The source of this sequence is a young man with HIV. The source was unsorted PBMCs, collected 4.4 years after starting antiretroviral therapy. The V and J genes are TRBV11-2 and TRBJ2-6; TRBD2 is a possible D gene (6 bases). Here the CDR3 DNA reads TGTGCCAGCAGCTTTCGGGGGACTGGGGCCAACGTCCTGACTTTC. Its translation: CASSFRGTGANVLTF.